This T cell receptor beta chain was identified in a study of T cells after posttransplantation cyclophosphamide. Study-wide results and limits: Donor CD8+ memory clones often dominated recipient blood repertoires at later times. Blood and skin or GI T cell repertoires showed limited TRB overlap.

Only in-frame clones appear in the TCRdb table, and some are missing; sequencing was by immunoSEQ multiplex PCR. This sample includes some 40,000 clones with no singletons; its ten biggest clones take up 4% to 5.5%. There are a few counts of this clone. Antigen specificity is unknown. On the day of bone marrow donation, the related graft donor provided peripheral blood. CDR1 SGHNT and CDR2 YYREEE come from the germline V gene (reference sequence). This CDR3 contains 16 residues. The trim removed 7 bases at V and 6 bases at J, leaving 16 bases unmatched. This receptor was obtained from a woman in her fifties or sixties in good health and a related stem cell transplant donor. Sequenced input: PBMCs. V is TRBV5-4 and J is TRBJ2-3, with 8 bases identical to TRBD2. The CDR3 loop is CASGLGLLAAADTQYF. The CDR3 nucleotides are TGTGCCAGCGGTTTGGGTTTACTAGCGGCGGCCGATACGCAGTATTTT.